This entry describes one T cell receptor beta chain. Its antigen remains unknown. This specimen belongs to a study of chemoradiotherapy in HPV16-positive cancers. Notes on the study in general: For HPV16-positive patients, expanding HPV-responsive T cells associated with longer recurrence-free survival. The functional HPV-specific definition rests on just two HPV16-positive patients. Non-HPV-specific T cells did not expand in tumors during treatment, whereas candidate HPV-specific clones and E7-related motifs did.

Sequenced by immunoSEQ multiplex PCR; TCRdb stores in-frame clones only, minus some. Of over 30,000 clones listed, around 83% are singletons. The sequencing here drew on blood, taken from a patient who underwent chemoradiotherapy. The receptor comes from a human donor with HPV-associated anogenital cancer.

For the CDR3, the DNA is TGTGCCATCAGTGACCAGGGTTATGCAGATACGCAGTATTTT. Translating gives CAISDQGYADTQYF. The chain recombines TRBV10-3 with TRBJ2-3; TRBD1 might be the D (5 bases). This CDR3 spans 14 amino acids. With 3 bases removed from V and 4 bases from J, the gap between germline ends came to 11 bases. The germline CDR1 and CDR2 sequences are ENHRY and SYGVKD.